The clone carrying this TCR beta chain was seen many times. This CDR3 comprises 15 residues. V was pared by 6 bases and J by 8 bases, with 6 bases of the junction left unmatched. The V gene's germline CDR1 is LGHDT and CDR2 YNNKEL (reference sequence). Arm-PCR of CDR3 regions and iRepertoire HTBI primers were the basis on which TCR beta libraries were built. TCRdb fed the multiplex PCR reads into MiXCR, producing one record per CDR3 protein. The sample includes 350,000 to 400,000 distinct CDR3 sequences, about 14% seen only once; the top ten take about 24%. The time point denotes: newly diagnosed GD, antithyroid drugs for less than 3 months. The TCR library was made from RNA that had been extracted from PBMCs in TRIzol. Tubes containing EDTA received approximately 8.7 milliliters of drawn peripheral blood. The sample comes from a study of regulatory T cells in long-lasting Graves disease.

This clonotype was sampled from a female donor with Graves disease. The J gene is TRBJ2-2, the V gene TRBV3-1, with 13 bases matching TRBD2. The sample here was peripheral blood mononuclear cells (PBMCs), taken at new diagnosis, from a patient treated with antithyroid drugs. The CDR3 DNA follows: TGTGCCAGCAGTCTAGGGACTAGCGGGGCTGGGGAGCTGTTTTTT. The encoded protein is CASSLGTSGAGELFF.